This T cell receptor (beta chain) was identified in a study of early T cells in non-severe SARS-CoV-2 infection. Study context: With bulk RNA from unsorted whole blood as input, sequencing yielded unpaired chains.

General study findings and limits: Matching with VDJdb favored anti-spike CD8 responses (missing private and CD4 specificities).

Germline V gene data show CDR1 as SGHTA and CDR2 as FQGNSA. Trimming stripped 4 bases from V and 3 bases from J, with 14 bases between. This CDR3 region has 15 residues. Within the sample, this clonotype is medium-sized (0.01 to 0.1%). Its antigen is still unknown. Each cDNA molecule carried a unique molecular identifier. MiXCR, applied by TCRdb to the 5' RACE reads, yields one record per CDR3 protein. The table shows 40,000 to 45,000 distinct CDR3 sequences, with roughly an eighth occurring only once. The chain uses TRBV7-2 and TRBJ2-3; D is ambiguous. The receptor comes from an adult who was a healthcare worker with PCR-confirmed SARS-CoV-2 infection or an uninfected control (not recorded which). What was sequenced was whole blood. CDR3 sequence: CASSSQGGKTDTQYF. CDR3 DNA: TGTGCCAGCAGCTCGCAAGGTGGTAAGACAGATACGCAGTATTTT.